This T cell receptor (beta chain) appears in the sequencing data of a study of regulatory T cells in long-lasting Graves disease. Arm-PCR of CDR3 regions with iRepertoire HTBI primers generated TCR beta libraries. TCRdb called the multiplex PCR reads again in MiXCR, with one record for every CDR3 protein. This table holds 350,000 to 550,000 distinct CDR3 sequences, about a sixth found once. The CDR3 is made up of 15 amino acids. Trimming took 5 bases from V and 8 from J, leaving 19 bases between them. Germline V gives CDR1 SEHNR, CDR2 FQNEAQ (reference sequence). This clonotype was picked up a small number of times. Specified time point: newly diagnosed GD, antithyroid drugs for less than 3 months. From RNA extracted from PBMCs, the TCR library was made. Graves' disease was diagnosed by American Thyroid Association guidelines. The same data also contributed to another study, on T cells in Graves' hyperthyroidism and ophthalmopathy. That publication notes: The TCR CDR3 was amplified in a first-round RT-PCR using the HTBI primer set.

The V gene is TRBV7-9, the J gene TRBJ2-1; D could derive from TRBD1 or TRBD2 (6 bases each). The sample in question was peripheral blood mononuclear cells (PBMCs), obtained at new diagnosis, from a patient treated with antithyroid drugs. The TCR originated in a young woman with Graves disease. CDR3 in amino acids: CASSRTTGRRDEQFF. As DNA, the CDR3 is TGTGCCAGCAGCCGCACTACAGGGAGGAGGGATGAGCAGTTCTTC.